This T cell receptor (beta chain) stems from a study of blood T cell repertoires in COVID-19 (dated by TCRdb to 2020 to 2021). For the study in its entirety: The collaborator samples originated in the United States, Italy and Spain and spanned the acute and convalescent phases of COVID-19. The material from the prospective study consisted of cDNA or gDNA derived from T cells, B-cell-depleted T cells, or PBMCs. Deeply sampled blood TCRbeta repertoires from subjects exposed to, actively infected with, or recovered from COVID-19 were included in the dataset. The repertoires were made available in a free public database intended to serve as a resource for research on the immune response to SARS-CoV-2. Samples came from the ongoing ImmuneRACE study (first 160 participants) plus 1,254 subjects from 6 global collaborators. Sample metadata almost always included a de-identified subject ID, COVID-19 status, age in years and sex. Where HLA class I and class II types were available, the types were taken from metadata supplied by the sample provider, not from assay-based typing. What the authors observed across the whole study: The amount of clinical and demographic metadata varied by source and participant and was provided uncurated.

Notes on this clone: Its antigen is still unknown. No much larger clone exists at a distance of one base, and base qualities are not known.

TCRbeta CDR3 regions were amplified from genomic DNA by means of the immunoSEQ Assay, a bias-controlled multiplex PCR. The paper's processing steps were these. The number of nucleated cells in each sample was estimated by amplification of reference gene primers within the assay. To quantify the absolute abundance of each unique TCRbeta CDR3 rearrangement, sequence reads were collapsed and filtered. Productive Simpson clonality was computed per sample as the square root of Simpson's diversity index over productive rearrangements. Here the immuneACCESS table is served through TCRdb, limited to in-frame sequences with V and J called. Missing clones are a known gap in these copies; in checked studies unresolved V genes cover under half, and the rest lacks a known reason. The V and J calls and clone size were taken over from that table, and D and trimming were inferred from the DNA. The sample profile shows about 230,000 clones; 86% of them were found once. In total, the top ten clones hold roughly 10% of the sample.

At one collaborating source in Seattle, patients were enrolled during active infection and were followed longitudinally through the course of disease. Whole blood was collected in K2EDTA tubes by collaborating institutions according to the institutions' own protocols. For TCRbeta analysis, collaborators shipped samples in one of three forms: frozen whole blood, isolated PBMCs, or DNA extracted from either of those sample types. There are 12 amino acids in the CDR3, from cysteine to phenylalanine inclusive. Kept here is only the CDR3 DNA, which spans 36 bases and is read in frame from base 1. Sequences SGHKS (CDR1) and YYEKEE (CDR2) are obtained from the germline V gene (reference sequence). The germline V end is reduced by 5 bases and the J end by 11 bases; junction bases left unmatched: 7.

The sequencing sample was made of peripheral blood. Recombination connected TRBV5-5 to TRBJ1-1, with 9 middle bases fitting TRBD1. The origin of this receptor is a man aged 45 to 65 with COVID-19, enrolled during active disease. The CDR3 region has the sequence CASRKTGGRAFF. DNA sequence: TGTGCCAGCAGGAAGACAGGGGGTAGGGCTTTCTTT.